This T cell receptor (beta chain) was obtained from a study of type 1 regulatory T cells. The wider study: This in vitro CD4 product, T-allo10, is enriched for Tr1 cells and alloantigen-specific.

MiXCR, applied by TCRdb to the reads, yields one record per CDR3 protein. The sample records some 18,000 distinct CDR3 sequences, approximately 10% being singletons. This clonotype was seen at least ten times. The CDR3 runs to 14 residues. V gave up 4 bases and J gave up 2 bases, with 14 bases separating them. Germline V gene lookup returns CDR1 DFQATT and CDR2 SNEGSKA (reference sequence). This TCR derives from a human donor in good health. The chain couples TRBV20-1 to TRBJ1-1; D unresolved. Sequences were obtained from CD4+ T cells, either the whole sample or a sorted fraction (not recorded which). In DNA, the CDR3 is TGCAGTGCTAACGACCCTAGGGAAAACACTGAAGCTTTCTTT. As protein: CSANDPRENTEAFF.